Given below is one T cell receptor beta chain in context. These data come from a study of blood T cell repertoires in COVID-19. The CDR3 runs 14 residues. V was trimmed by 6 bases and J by 2 bases, leaving 14 bases between them. Germline V gives CDR1 LNHDA, CDR2 SQIVND (reference sequence). Per the original methods: Reference gene primer amplification gave estimated nucleated cell counts. Measured with immunoSEQ multiplex PCR; TCRdb has only the in-frame clones, and not every one. The V and J calls and clone size were taken over from that table, and D and trimming were inferred from the DNA. The top ten clones hold approximately 2.6% of a sample with fewer than 300,000 clones, approximately 87% of them seen once.

The TCR was taken from a woman in her seventies with active or convalescent COVID-19. The chain links TRBV19 to TRBJ2-7; maybe TRBD1 (5 bases). Sequencing was done on a sample of peripheral blood. CDR3 amino acids: CASSDHQGPYEQYF. The CDR3 region has the DNA TGTGCCAGTAGCGACCACCAGGGCCCCTACGAGCAGTACTTC.